The source of this TCR beta chain is a study of siplizumab effects on memory and regulatory T cells. Findings of the study overall: A small minority of alloreactive clones were mapped to unstimulated subsets.

Sequencing used immunoSEQ multiplex PCR; TCRdb keeps in-frame clones, though not all of them. The sample shows around 99,000 clones, 90% to 95% of them seen only once. In regard to this clone: Its antigen is undetermined.

This CDR3 has 11 amino acids. J was trimmed by 13 bases and V by 6 bases; bases with no gene match: 11. Germline V gene data show CDR1 as SQVTM and CDR2 as ANQGSEA. This clonotype was sampled from a human donor in good health. The specimen sequenced was Tregs sorted from blood. The chain employs TRBV29-1 and TRBJ2-5, with TRBD2 identical over 7 bases. CDR3 amino acids: CSVFKSGRTYF. CDR3 bases: TGCAGCGTCTTTAAATCCGGGAGGACGTACTTC.